The rows below give T cell receptor beta chains drawn from one sample of a study of response to subunit inactivated influenza vaccine. TCRdb re-analysed the RT-PCR reads in MiXCR, keeping a single row per CDR3 protein. The table lists over 400,000 distinct CDR3 sequences, roughly 11% of them singletons. The sample was PBMCs from blood, taken roughly 6 weeks after vaccination. The receptors stem from a man aged 50-60 years who received an inactivated influenza vaccine. The CDR3 runs from the conserved cysteine through the conserved F or W. A D gene is named only where the DNA matches it firmly. Expanded clones are given a class, and other clones once, few, many or no size at all.

size | J | D | V | DNA | CDR3
few | TRBJ2-3 | - | TRBV28 | TGTGCCAGCAGTTTTGCGGCAGGGTTCACAGATACGCAGTATTTT | CASSFAAGFTDTQYF
few | TRBJ2-5 | - | TRBV4-1 | TGCGCCAGCAGCCATGGGCCCAAAGGGGAGACCCAGTACTTC | CASSHGPKGETQYF
- | TRBJ2-7 | - | TRBV21-1 | TGTGCCAGCAGCAATGGGACAGGGGTTCCCCACGAGCAGTACTTC | CASSNGTGVPHEQYF
few | TRBJ1-2 | - | TRBV10-3 | TGTGCCATCAGTGAACAGGCGAACTATGGCTACACCTTC | CAISEQANYGYTF
- | TRBJ1-1 | TRBD1 | TRBV5-1 | TGCGCCAGCAGCTTAACAGGGGGCAAGGGTGAAGCTTTCTTT | CASSLTGGKGEAFF
few | TRBJ2-2 | TRBD2 | TRBV20-1 | TGCAGTGCTAGAGCGACTAGCCACACCGGGGAGCTGTTTTTT | CSARATSHTGELFF
few | TRBJ2-6 | TRBD1 | TRBV7-2 | TGTGCCAGCAGCCCGGGGACAGGGTATGGGGCCAACGTCCTGACTTTC | CASSPGTGYGANVLTF
- | TRBJ2-2 | - | TRBV5-1 | TGCGCCAGCAGCTTGGCTCCTACGAACACCGGGGAGCTGTTTTTT | CASSLAPTNTGELFF
- | TRBJ1-1 | - | TRBV7-9 | TGTGCCAGCAGCTTTCCCCCCAACACTGAAGCTTTCTTT | CASSFPPNTEAFF
- | TRBJ1-4 | - | TRBV6-1 | TGTGCCAGCAGAGGGTGGGGAGTTGAAAAACTGTTTTTT | CASRGWGVEKLFF
many | TRBJ2-7 | - | TRBV20-1 | TGCAGTGCTAGAGACCCGACTAGCTACGAGCAGTACTTC | CSARDPTSYEQYF
few | TRBJ2-5 | - | TRBV12-3/TRBV12-4 | TGTGCCAGCAGTTTCCGCAGGGGGGTTGGGACCCAGTACTTC | CASSFRRGVGTQYF
many | TRBJ2-1 | - | TRBV5-1 | TGCGCCAGCAGCTCCCAGCGTGGAGTATGGAATGAGCAGTTCTTC | CASSSQRGVWNEQFF
many | TRBJ2-1 | TRBD2 | TRBV7-2 | TGTGCCAGCAGCCCCTTCGCGGGAGCCGAGCAGTTCTTC | CASSPFAGAEQFF
- | TRBJ2-1 | - | TRBV5-1 | TGCGCCAGCAGCTTGGACAGGGCTTACAATGAGCAGTTCTTC | CASSLDRAYNEQFF
many | TRBJ2-1 | - | TRBV5-6 | TGTGCCAGCAGCCTAGGGGGGGCCCCCAATGAGCAGTTCTTC | CASSLGGAPNEQFF
- | TRBJ2-3 | - | TRBV12-3/TRBV12-4 | TGTGCCAGCAGTTTTACGCACACCGGTACGCAGTATTTT | CASSFTHTGTQYF
- | TRBJ2-1 | TRBD2 | TRBV12-3/TRBV12-4 | TGTGCCAGCAGAACGACTAGCCGATTTGAGAATGAGCAGTTCTTC | CASRTTSRFENEQFF
- | TRBJ2-6 | - | TRBV5-1 | TGCGCCAGCAGCTTGGACGGAAGCTCTGGGGCCAACGTCCTGACTTTC | CASSLDGSSGANVLTF
- | TRBJ2-3 | - | TRBV6-2/TRBV6-3 | TGTGCCAGCAGCCATCCCCGACTATTAGATACGCAGTATTTT | CASSHPRLLDTQYF